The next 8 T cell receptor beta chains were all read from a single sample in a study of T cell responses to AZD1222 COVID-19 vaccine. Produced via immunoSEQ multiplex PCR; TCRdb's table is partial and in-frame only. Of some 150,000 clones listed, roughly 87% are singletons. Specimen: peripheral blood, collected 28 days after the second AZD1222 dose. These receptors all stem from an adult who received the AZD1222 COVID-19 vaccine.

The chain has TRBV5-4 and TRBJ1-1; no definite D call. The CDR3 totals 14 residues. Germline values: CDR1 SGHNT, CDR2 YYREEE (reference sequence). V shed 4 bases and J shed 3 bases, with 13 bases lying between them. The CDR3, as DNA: TGTGCCAGCAGCGCAAAACAGAGGGACACTGAAGCTTTCTTT. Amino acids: CASSAKQRDTEAFF.

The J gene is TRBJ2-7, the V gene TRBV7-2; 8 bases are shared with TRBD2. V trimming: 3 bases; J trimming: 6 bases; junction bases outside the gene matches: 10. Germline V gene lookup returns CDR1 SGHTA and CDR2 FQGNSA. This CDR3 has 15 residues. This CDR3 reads CASSFTRAAGGEQYF. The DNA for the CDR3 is TGTGCCAGCAGCTTTACTAGGGCCGCGGGGGGCGAGCAGTACTTC.

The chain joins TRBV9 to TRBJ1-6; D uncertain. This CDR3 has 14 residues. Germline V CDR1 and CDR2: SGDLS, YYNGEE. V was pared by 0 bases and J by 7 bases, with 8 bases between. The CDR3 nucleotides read TGTGCCAGCAGCGTAGTCAGCGAGAATTCACCCCTCCACTTT. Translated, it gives CASSVVSENSPLHF.

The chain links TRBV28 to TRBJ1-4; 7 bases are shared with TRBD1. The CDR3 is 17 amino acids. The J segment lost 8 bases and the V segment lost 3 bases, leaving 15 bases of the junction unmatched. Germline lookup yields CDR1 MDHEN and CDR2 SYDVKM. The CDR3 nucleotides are TGTGCCAGCAGTTTCGGGCAGGGGGGAATTAGGACGGAAAAACTGTTTTTT. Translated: CASSFGQGGIRTEKLFF.

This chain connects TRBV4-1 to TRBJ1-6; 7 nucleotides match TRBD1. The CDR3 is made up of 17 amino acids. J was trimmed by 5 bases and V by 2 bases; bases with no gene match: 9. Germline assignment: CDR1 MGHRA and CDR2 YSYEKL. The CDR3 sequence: CASSQPFIQGNNSPLHF. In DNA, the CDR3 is TGCGCCAGCAGCCAACCTTTCATACAGGGGAATAATTCACCCCTCCACTTT.

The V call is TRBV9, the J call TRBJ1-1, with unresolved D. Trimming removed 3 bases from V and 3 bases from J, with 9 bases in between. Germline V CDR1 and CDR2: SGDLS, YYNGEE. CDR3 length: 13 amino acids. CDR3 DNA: TGTGCCAGCAGCGGAAGACGGGACACTGAAGCTTTCTTT. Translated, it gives CASSGRRDTEAFF.

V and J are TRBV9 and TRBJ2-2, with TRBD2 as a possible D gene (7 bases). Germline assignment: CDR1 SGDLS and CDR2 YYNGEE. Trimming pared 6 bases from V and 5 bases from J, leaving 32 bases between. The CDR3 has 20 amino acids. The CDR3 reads CASNGRLGQQGGERTGELFF. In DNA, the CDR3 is TGTGCCAGCAATGGACGTTTGGGGCAACAGGGAGGGGAGCGTACCGGGGAGCTGTTTTTT.

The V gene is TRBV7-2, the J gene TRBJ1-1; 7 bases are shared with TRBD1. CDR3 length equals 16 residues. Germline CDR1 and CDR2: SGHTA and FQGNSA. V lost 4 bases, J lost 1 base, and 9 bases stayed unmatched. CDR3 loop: CASSSLNRGANTEAFF. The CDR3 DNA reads TGTGCCAGCAGCTCACTTAACAGGGGTGCGAACACTGAAGCTTTCTTT.